This entry describes one T cell receptor beta chain. This sample is drawn from a study of blood T cell repertoires in COVID-19. The assay was immunoSEQ multiplex PCR, and TCRdb's table has in-frame clones only and misses some. The repertoire holds over 250,000 clones, around 85% seen once, with 11% in the top ten. The CDR3 has 14 residues. Between the trimmed V and J ends, which lost 5 bases and 2 bases, there was a span of 13 bases. CDR1 and CDR2 from the germline V gene are SGHRS and YFSETQ. Sample: peripheral blood. The gene calls are TRBV5-1 and TRBJ1-1, with TRBD1 as a possible D gene (5 bases). The origin of this receptor is a woman aged 70 to 79 with acute or convalescent COVID-19. The CDR3 spells CASSDPGGNTEAFF. The CDR3 DNA reads as TGCGCCAGCAGTGACCCCGGGGGAAACACTGAAGCTTTCTTT. The complete variable domain, with remaining parts taken from reference TRBV5-1 and TRBJ1-1, reads KAGVTQTPRYLIKTRGQQVTLSCSPISGHRSVSWYQQTPGQGLQFLFEYFSETQRNKGNFPGRFSGRQFSNSRSEMNVSTLELGDSALYLCASSDPGGNTEAFFGQGTRLTVV.